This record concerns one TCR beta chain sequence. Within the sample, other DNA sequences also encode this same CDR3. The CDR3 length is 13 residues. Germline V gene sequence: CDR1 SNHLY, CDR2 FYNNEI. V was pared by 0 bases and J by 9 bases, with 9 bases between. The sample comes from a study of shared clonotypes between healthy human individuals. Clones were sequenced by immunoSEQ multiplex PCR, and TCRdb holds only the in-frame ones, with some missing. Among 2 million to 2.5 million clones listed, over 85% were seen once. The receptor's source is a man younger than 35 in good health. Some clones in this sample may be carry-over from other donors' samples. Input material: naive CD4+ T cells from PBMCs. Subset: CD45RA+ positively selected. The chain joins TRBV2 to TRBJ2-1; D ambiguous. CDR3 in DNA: TGTGCCAGCAGTGAAGCGCTAGAAGGTGAGCAGTTCTTC. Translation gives CASSEALEGEQFF.